A selection of T cell receptor beta chains follows, all from one sample in a study of T cell responses to AZD1222 COVID-19 vaccine. Clones were read by immunoSEQ multiplex PCR, and TCRdb kept only the in-frame ones, dropping some. The sample lists about 160,000 clones; roughly nine tenths were seen once. The input for sequencing was peripheral blood, taken on day 0 of AZD1222 vaccination. These receptors were taken from an adult in good health. Both conserved end residues are part of each CDR3. D genes are given only for firm matches. The size field is filled for only some rows; it gives once, few, many or a size class.

>-|-|TRBJ2-7|TRBV4-1
CASSHRQTGDGNEQYF
TGCGCCAGCAGCCACCGACAGACTGGGGATGGGAACGAGCAGTACTTC
>-|-|TRBJ2-1|TRBV7-3
CASSLRFGSYNEQFF
TGTGCCAGCAGCTTACGGTTCGGGAGCTACAATGAGCAGTTCTTC
>-|-|TRBJ1-5|TRBV24-1
CATSDLTNQPQHF
TGTGCCACCAGTGATTTAACAAATCAGCCCCAGCATTTT
>-|few|TRBJ2-7|TRBV21-1
CASSKSCAREQYF
TGTGCCAGCAGCAAAAGTTGTGCTCGCGAGCAGTACTTC
>-|-|TRBJ1-3|TRBV7-2
CASSLTWASSGNTIYF
TGTGCCAGCAGCCTGACCTGGGCAAGCTCTGGAAACACCATATATTTT
>TRBD2|-|TRBJ2-3|TRBV11-2
CASSLLNSGSASRTDTQYF
TGTGCCAGCAGCTTGTTGAATAGCGGGAGTGCCTCGCGCACAGATACGCAGTATTTT
>-|-|TRBJ1-1|TRBV7-9
CASNQVRNTEAFF
TGTGCCAGCAATCAGGTTAGAAACACTGAAGCTTTCTTT
>TRBD1|-|TRBJ1-2|TRBV11-1
CASSLTGAQGGYTF
TGTGCCAGCAGCTTAACAGGGGCCCAGGGGGGCTACACCTTC
>-|-|TRBJ2-1|TRBV6-2/TRBV6-3
CASSPGTDYNEQFF
TGTGCCAGCAGTCCCGGGACGGACTACAATGAGCAGTTCTTC
>-|once|TRBJ1-4|TRBV7-9
CASSLPIGEANEKLFF
TGTGCCAGCAGCTTACCGATAGGGGAAGCTAATGAAAAACTGTTTTTT
>TRBD1|-|TRBJ2-7|TRBV28
CASKAGQGAQEQYF
TGTGCCAGCAAGGCGGGACAGGGGGCGCAGGAGCAGTACTTC
>-|-|TRBJ1-4|TRBV7-2
CASSLVGGRGGEKLFF
TGTGCCAGCAGCTTAGTAGGTGGCAGGGGTGGGGAAAAACTGTTTTTT
>-|-|TRBJ1-5|TRBV19
CASTRRGSHWPQHF
TGTGCCAGTACAAGACGGGGGTCCCATTGGCCCCAGCATTTT
>TRBD2|-|TRBJ2-1|TRBV30
CAWSAQLAGVSNEQFF
TGTGCCTGGAGTGCTCAACTAGCGGGAGTCTCCAATGAGCAGTTCTTC
>TRBD2|-|TRBJ2-5|TRBV5-1
CASSLEAGRRETQYF
TGCGCCAGCAGCTTGGAGGCCGGGAGGAGGGAGACCCAGTACTTC
>-|-|TRBJ1-2|TRBV4-3
CASSQQLGRNYGYTF
TGCGCCAGCAGCCAACAACTAGGACGGAACTATGGCTACACCTTC
>-|once|TRBJ2-7|TRBV7-2
CASRRAGLNYEQYF
TGTGCCAGCAGAAGGGCGGGGCTGAACTACGAGCAGTACTTC
>TRBD2|-|TRBJ2-3|TRBV27
CASSNLGLAGGPADTQYF
TGTGCCAGCAGTAACTTGGGACTAGCGGGAGGGCCCGCAGATACGCAGTATTTT
>TRBD1|-|TRBJ1-1|TRBV14
CASSFEGAVSGTEAFF
TGTGCCAGCAGCTTTGAGGGGGCGGTATCGGGCACTGAAGCTTTCTTT
>-|-|TRBJ2-1|TRBV29-1
CSVEADNEQFF
TGCAGCGTTGAAGCGGACAATGAGCAGTTCTTC
>TRBD1|-|TRBJ1-1|TRBV19
CASNQGANTEAFF
TGTGCCAGTAATCAGGGGGCGAACACTGAAGCTTTCTTT
>-|-|TRBJ2-5|TRBV2
CASSGDYRETQYF
TGTGCCAGCAGTGGAGATTATCGGGAGACCCAGTACTTC
>-|-|TRBJ2-7|TRBV5-5
CASSRGPTSYEQYF
TGTGCCAGCAGCCGTGGACCGACCTCCTACGAGCAGTACTTC
>TRBD2|many|TRBJ2-3|TRBV7-8
CASSLGLGSTDTQYF
TGTGCCAGCAGCTTGGGACTAGGGAGCACAGATACGCAGTATTTT
>TRBD1|-|TRBJ2-3|TRBV5-1
CASSHGTGSTDTQYF
TGCGCCAGCAGCCACGGGACAGGGAGCACAGATACGCAGTATTTT
>-|-|TRBJ1-5|TRBV5-1
CASSLAGRPNQPQHF
TGCGCCAGCAGCTTGGCCGGTCGGCCCAATCAGCCCCAGCATTTT
>-|-|TRBJ1-2|TRBV12-3/TRBV12-4
CASSFIGNYGYTF
TGTGCCAGCAGTTTTATAGGGAACTATGGCTACACCTTC
>TRBD1|-|TRBJ2-1|TRBV10-3
CAISRQGGYNEQFF
TGTGCCATCAGCCGACAGGGGGGGTACAATGAGCAGTTCTTC
>TRBD1|medium-sized|TRBJ1-1|TRBV6-4
CASSSGTAPDEAFF
TGTGCCAGCAGTTCCGGGACAGCGCCCGATGAAGCTTTCTTT
>-|-|TRBJ1-1|TRBV19
CAIIGDKNTEAFF
TGTGCCATCATAGGTGACAAGAACACTGAAGCTTTCTTT
>TRBD1|once|TRBJ1-1|TRBV29-1
CSVGTGGTEAFF
TGCAGCGTTGGAACAGGGGGCACTGAAGCTTTCTTT
>TRBD2|-|TRBJ2-3|TRBV9
CASSVGWSGRGSTDTQYF
TGTGCCAGCAGCGTAGGGTGGAGCGGGAGGGGGAGCACAGATACGCAGTATTTT
>-|-|TRBJ1-5|TRBV21-1
CASRRNWGNQPQHF
TGTGCCAGCAGGCGCAATTGGGGGAATCAGCCCCAGCATTTT
>-|once|TRBJ1-2|TRBV6-6
CASSLAKGLGYTF
TGTGCCAGCAGCCTCGCAAAGGGTCTTGGCTACACCTTC
>TRBD1|-|TRBJ1-2|TRBV28
CASRLTGNYGYTF
TGTGCCAGCAGGCTGACAGGGAACTATGGCTACACCTTC
>-|-|TRBJ2-1|TRBV4-3
CASSQYFGTSGNYNEQFF
-
>TRBD2|-|TRBJ2-1|TRBV7-3
CASSLGTSANNEQFF
TGTGCCAGCAGCTTAGGGACTAGCGCAAACAATGAGCAGTTCTTC
>-|-|TRBJ1-2|TRBV18
CASSQTDGYTF
TGTGCCAGCTCCCAAACAGATGGCTACACCTTC
>TRBD1|-|TRBJ1-6|TRBV5-1
CASSLMTGSLDSPLHF
TGCGCCAGCAGCTTAATGACAGGGAGTTTAGATTCACCCCTCCACTTT
>TRBD1|-|TRBJ2-7|TRBV24-1
CAASGTGTSYEQYF
TGTGCCGCCTCCGGGACAGGAACCTCCTACGAGCAGTACTTC
>TRBD2|medium-sized|TRBJ2-7|TRBV9
CASSVGGLARTDGEQYF
TGTGCCAGCAGCGTAGGGGGACTAGCGAGGACGGATGGCGAGCAGTACTTC
>-|-|TRBJ2-5|TRBV27
CASSLSTRTRETQYF
TGTGCCAGCAGTTTATCGACTAGGACGAGAGAGACCCAGTACTTC
>-|-|TRBJ1-6|TRBV4-3
CASSQDISLSYNSPLHF
TGCGCCAGCAGCCAAGATATCAGTTTGTCCTATAATTCACCCCTCCACTTT
>TRBD1|-|TRBJ2-1|TRBV7-3
CASSRSRDRGDNEQFF
TGTGCCAGCAGCCGGAGCAGGGACAGGGGTGACAATGAGCAGTTCTTC
>-|-|TRBJ2-6|TRBV19
CASRGPSGANVLTF
TGTGCCAGTAGAGGGCCCTCTGGGGCCAACGTCCTGACTTTC
>-|-|TRBJ1-1|TRBV15
CATSTRGDHTTEAFF
TGTGCCACCAGCACAAGGGGGGATCACACCACTGAAGCTTTCTTT
>TRBD2|-|TRBJ2-1|TRBV7-2
CASSLGSGSQEQFF
TGTGCCAGCAGCTTAGGTAGCGGGAGTCAGGAGCAGTTCTTC
>-|-|TRBJ2-7|TRBV6-2/TRBV6-3
CASSYWGSEQYF
TGTGCCAGCAGTTACTGGGGTAGCGAGCAGTACTTC
>-|-|TRBJ1-1|TRBV30
CAWGRPYTEAFF
TGTGCCTGGGGACGCCCTTACACTGAAGCTTTCTTT
>TRBD2|-|TRBJ2-1|TRBV28
CASILQREFNEQFF
TGTGCCAGCATATTACAGCGGGAGTTCAATGAGCAGTTCTTC
>-|-|TRBJ2-6|TRBV19
CASSVFRVSSGANVLTF
TGTGCCAGTAGTGTCTTCAGGGTCAGCTCTGGGGCCAACGTCCTGACTTTC
>-|-|TRBJ2-7|TRBV27
CASSLGHIYEQYF
TGTGCCAGCAGTTTGGGACACATATACGAGCAGTACTTC
>-|-|TRBJ1-2|TRBV19
CASSTPGPPQGYTF
TGTGCCAGTAGTACTCCGGGCCCTCCTCAGGGCTACACCTTC
>TRBD2|-|TRBJ2-5|TRBV15
CATSRVAGNPFSAETQYF
TGTGCCACCAGCAGAGTAGCGGGAAACCCCTTCTCAGCGGAGACCCAGTACTTC
>TRBD1|-|TRBJ1-2|TRBV7-2
CASSLAGTAGYTF
TGTGCCAGCAGCTTAGCAGGGACAGCCGGCTACACCTTC
>TRBD2|-|TRBJ2-4|TRBV28
CASSLGASGRGNIQYF
TGTGCCAGCAGTTTGGGGGCTAGCGGGAGGGGGAACATTCAGTACTTC
>-|once|TRBJ1-4|TRBV7-9
CASSLWSPGEKLFF
TGTGCCAGCAGCTTATGGTCACCGGGGGAAAAACTGTTTTTT
>TRBD2|-|TRBJ2-3|TRBV5-1
CASSPNPTSGSTDTQYF
TGCGCCAGCAGCCCCAACCCGACTAGCGGGTCCACAGATACGCAGTATTTT